This record concerns one T cell receptor (beta chain) sequence. Its antigen specificity is not known. No per-base quality is available; no much larger clone lies one base away. TCRbeta CDR3 regions were amplified from genomic DNA by means of the immunoSEQ Assay, a bias-controlled multiplex PCR. On the study's bioinformatics: Within the assay, amplification of reference gene primers was used to estimate how many nucleated cells each sample contained. Sequence reads were collapsed and filtered to measure the absolute abundance of every unique TCRbeta CDR3 rearrangement. For each sample, productive Simpson clonality was calculated as the square root of Simpson's diversity index over productive rearrangements. Here the immuneACCESS table is served through TCRdb, limited to in-frame sequences with V and J called. Missing clones are a known gap in these copies; in checked studies unresolved V genes cover under half, and the rest lacks a known reason. That table gives V, J and clone size, and the DNA gave D and trimming. The sample profile shows about 290,000 clones; 85% of them were found once. The ten largest clones represent 4.1% of the sample.

This record belongs to a study of blood T cell repertoires in COVID-19 (dated by TCRdb to the early 2020s). Broadly, across the study: The collaborator samples originated in the United States, Italy and Spain and spanned the acute and convalescent phases of COVID-19. Where available, HLA class I and class II types were obtained from metadata supplied by the sample provider rather than from assay-based typing. Nearly every sample came with metadata listing a de-identified subject ID, COVID-19 status, age in years and sex. The material from the prospective study consisted of cDNA or gDNA derived from T cells, B-cell-depleted T cells, or PBMCs. The dataset comprised deeply sampled blood TCRbeta repertoires from subjects exposed to, actively infected with, or recovered from COVID-19. The repertoires were released in a freely available public database meant as a resource for research on the immune response to SARS-CoV-2. Samples were obtained from the ongoing ImmuneRACE study (first 160 participants) and from 950 to 1,500 subjects provided by 6 global collaborators.

Collaborating institutions collected whole blood in K2EDTA tubes following their own protocols. For TCRbeta analysis, collaborators shipped samples in one of three forms: frozen whole blood, isolated PBMCs, or DNA extracted from either of those sample types. The CDR3, cysteine through phenylalanine, is 18 amino acids long. Only CDR3 DNA is held: 54 bases, read in frame from base 1. Sequences MNHNY (CDR1) and SVGAGI (CDR2) are obtained from the germline V gene (reference sequence). V has 5 bases trimmed and J has 1 base trimmed; junction bases matching no gene number 16. General study outcomes and caveats: How much clinical and demographic metadata was included differed by source and by participant, and the metadata was provided uncurated.

Sequenced: peripheral blood. The TCR was taken from a woman in her 50s with active or convalescent COVID-19. This chain joins TRBV6-6 to TRBJ2-5, with TRBD2 matching 7 junction bases. The nucleotides read TGTGCCAGCAGTCGCGGGACTATGACATATCAAGCCCAAGAGACCCAGTACTTC. Translated, it gives CASSRGTMTYQAQETQYF.